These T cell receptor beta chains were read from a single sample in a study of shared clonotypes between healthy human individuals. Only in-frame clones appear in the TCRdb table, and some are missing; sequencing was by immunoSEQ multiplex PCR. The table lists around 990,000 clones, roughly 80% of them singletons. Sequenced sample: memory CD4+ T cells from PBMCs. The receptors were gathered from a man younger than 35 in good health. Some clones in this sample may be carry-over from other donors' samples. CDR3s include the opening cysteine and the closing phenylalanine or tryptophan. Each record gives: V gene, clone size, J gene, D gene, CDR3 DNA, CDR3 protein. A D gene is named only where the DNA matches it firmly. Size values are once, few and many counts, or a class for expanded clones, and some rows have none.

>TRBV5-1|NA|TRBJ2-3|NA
TGCGCCAGCAGCTTTAAGCAAGATACGCAGTATTTT
CASSFKQDTQYF
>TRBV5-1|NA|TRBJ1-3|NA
TGCGCCAGCAGTCCGGTGATAAGCTCTGGAAACACCATATATTTT
CASSPVISSGNTIYF
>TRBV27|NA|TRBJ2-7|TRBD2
TGTGCCAGCAGTTTAGGGGGGACTAGTACAACCGAGCAGTACTTC
CASSLGGTSTTEQYF
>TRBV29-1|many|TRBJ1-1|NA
TGCAGCGTCGGTGGGGGTTGGGGGATGAACACTGAAGCTTTCTTT
CSVGGGWGMNTEAFF
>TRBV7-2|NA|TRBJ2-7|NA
TGTGCCAGCAGCTTAGGGACTAATTCCTACGAGCAGTACTTC
CASSLGTNSYEQYF
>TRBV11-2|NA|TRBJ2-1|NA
TGTGCCAGCAGCCCAGCCCGCAATGAGCAGTTCTTC
CASSPARNEQFF
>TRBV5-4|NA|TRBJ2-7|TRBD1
TGTGCCAGCGGGGACAGGGTATCCTACGAGCAGTACTTC
CASGDRVSYEQYF
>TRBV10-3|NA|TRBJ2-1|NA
TGTGCCATCAGTGAGGAGTCTCGTACAGGGAAGAATGAGCAGTTCTTC
CAISEESRTGKNEQFF
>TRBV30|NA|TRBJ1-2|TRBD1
TGTGCCTGGGGTAGAGACAGGGGCGATAGAGGCTACACCTTC
CAWGRDRGDRGYTF
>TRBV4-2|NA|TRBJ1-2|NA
TGTGCCAGCAGCCAAGTGGACGGGGGGAGCAGCCTTGGCGGCTACACCTTC
CASSQVDGGSSLGGYTF
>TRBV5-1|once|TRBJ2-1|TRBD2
TGCGCCAGCAGCCCCGAAGGCCGGACAGGGAGGACTAGCGGGCCCAATGAGCAGTTCTTC
CASSPEGRTGRTSGPNEQFF
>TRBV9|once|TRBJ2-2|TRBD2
TGTGCCAGCAGCGTAGGTCGCGGGAGTGCCGGGGAGCTGTTTTTT
CASSVGRGSAGELFF
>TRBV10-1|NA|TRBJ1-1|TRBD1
TGCGCCAGCAGCCCGGGACAGGGGCCGAACACTGAAGCTTTCTTT
CASSPGQGPNTEAFF
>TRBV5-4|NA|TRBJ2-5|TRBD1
TGTGCCAGCAGCTTGGGGACAGGGGAAGAGACCCAGTACTTC
CASSLGTGEETQYF
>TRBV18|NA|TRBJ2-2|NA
TGTGCCAGCTCACCACCGAGCGTCGGGGAGCTGTTTTTT
CASSPPSVGELFF
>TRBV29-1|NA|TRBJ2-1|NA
TGCAGCGGGTGGAGTGGGGAGCAGTTCTTC
CSGWSGEQFF
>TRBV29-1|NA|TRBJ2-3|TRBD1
TGCAGCGTCGGGACAGTCTACACAGATACGCAGTATTTT
CSVGTVYTDTQYF
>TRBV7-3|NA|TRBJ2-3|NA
TGTGCCAGCAGCTCGGTTTCGGGGAGCACAGATACGCAGTATTTT
CASSSVSGSTDTQYF
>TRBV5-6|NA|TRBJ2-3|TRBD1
TGTGCCAGCAGCTGGGACAGGGTTAGCACAGATACGCAGTATTTT
CASSWDRVSTDTQYF
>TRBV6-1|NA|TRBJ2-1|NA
TGTGCCAGTAGAGACGGTCCTGAGCAGTTCTTC
CASRDGPEQFF
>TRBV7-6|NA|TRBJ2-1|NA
TGTGCCAGCTCACAATCGGGGGTTTCCTCCTACAATGAGCAGTTCTTC
CASSQSGVSSYNEQFF
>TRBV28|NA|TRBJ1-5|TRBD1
TGTGCCAGCAGTGCGCCCGGGACAGGGAATTCCCAGCCCCAGCATTTT
CASSAPGTGNSQPQHF
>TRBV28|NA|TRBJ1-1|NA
TGTGCCAGCAGTTTATGGGGTGGCCTCGGGATGAACACTGAAGCTTTCTTT
CASSLWGGLGMNTEAFF
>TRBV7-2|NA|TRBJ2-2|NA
TGTGCCAGCAGCTTACAAAGGTCCGGGGAGCTGTTTTTT
CASSLQRSGELFF
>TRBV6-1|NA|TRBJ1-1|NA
TGTGCCAGCAGTCCTTGGAACCCCAGGGAACGCGAAGCTTTCTTT
CASSPWNPREREAFF
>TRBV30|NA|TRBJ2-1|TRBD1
TGTGCCTGGAGCGGGGACAGAGAGCAGTTCTTC
CAWSGDREQFF
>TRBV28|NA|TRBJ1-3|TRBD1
TGTGCCAGCAGCCCAGACCGGGACAGGGGGACCGGCTCTGGAAACACCATATATTTT
CASSPDRDRGTGSGNTIYF
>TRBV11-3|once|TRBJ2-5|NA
TGTGCCAGCAGCTTATCAGGGGTGAGGGAGACCCAGTACTTC
CASSLSGVRETQYF
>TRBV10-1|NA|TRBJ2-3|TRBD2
TGCGCCAGCAGTGAATTGCGGGAGGCGGGTACGCAGTATTTT
CASSELREAGTQYF
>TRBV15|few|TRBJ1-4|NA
TGTGCCACCAGCAGAGATGGCCGTAATGAAAAACTGTTTTTT
CATSRDGRNEKLFF
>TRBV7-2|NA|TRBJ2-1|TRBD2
TGTGCCAGCAGCTCTCAGACTAGCCTAGATGAGCAGTTCTTC
CASSSQTSLDEQFF
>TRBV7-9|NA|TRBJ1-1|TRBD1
TGTGCCAGCAGCTCACCGGGACAGGGGGCGCTTCGCACTGAAGCTTTCTTT
CASSSPGQGALRTEAFF
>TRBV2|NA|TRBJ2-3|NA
TGTGCCAGCAACCTCAACACAGATACGCAGTATTTT
CASNLNTDTQYF
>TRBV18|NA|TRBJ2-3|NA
TGTGCCAGCTCACAAAGCGATACGCAGTATTTT
CASSQSDTQYF
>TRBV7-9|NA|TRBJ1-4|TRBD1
TGTGCCAGCAGCTTAGCCTCCTCCGGGACAGGGAATGAAAAACTGTTTTTT
CASSLASSGTGNEKLFF
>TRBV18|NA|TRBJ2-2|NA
TGTGCCAGCTCACCAAATACCGGGGAGCTGTTTTTT
CASSPNTGELFF
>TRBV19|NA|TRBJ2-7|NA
TGTGCCAGTAGTACCCAGATTGAACGCGAGCAGTACTTC
CASSTQIEREQYF
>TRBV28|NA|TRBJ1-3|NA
TGTGCCAGCAGAACCGCCGGAGGGGGAGGAAACACCATATATTTT
CASRTAGGGGNTIYF
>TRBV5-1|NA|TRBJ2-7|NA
TGCGCCAGCAGCTTGTACAGGAACTCCTACGAGCAGTACTTC
CASSLYRNSYEQYF
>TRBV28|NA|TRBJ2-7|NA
TGTGCCAGCTGCCCAATTGGGAGCGGGTACGAGCAGTACTTC
CASCPIGSGYEQYF
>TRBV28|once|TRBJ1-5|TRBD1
TGTGCCAGCAGTTTTACAGGGGGATTAGGCAATCAGCCCCAGCATTTT
CASSFTGGLGNQPQHF
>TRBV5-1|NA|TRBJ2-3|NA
TGCGCCAGCAGCCACCGGGGGCGGAATACAGATACGCAGTATTTT
CASSHRGRNTDTQYF
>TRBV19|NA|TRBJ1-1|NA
TGTGCCAGTAGTATGGGGGCAGCTAACACTGAAGCTTTCTTT
CASSMGAANTEAFF
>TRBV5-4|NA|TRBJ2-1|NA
TGTGCCAGCAGCCCTGGGGCAGCCTCTGGGGTGCGCGTCTTC
CASSPGAASGVRVF
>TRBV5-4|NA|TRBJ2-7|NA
TGTGCCAGCAGCTTTGGTTACTCCTACGAGCAGTACTTC
CASSFGYSYEQYF
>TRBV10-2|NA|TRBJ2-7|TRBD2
TGCGCCAGCAATTTGCGGGGGGGCGAGCAGTACTTC
CASNLRGGEQYF
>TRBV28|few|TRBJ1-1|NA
TGTGCCAGCAGTTTCAGGTTAGGGTCAGCTTTCTTT
CASSFRLGSAFF
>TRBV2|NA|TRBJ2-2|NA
TGTGCCAGCAGGGGGCTGGTCCGCACCGGGGAGCTGTTTTTT
CASRGLVRTGELFF
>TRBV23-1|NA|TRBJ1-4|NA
TGCGCCAGCAGTCAATCGTGCGGGTCTCTGAATGAAAAACTGTTTTTT
CASSQSCGSLNEKLFF
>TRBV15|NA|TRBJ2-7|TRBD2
TGTGCCACCAGCAGAGGAGGACTAGCGGCTACCTACGAGCAGTACTTC
CATSRGGLAATYEQYF